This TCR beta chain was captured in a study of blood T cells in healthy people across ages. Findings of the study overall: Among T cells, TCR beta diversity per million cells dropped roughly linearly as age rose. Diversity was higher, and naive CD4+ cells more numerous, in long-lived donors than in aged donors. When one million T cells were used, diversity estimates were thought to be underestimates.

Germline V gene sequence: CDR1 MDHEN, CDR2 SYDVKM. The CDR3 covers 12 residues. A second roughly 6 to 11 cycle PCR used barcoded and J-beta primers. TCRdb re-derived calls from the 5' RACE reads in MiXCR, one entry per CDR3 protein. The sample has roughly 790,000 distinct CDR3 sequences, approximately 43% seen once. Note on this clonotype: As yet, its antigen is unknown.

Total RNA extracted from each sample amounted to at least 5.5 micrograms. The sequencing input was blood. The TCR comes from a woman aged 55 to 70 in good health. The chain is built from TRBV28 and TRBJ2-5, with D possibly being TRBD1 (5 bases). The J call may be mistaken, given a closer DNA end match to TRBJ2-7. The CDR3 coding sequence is TGTGCCAGCAGCACGACAGCATACGAGCAGTACTTC. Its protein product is CASSTTAYEQYF.